This T cell receptor (beta chain) was identified during a study of blood T cell repertoires in COVID-19. Study-level background: The United States, Italy and Spain were the sources of the acute and convalescent COVID-19 samples.

Original analysis: Reference gene primers were amplified, and this amplification served to estimate nucleated cell counts. Clones were read by immunoSEQ multiplex PCR, and TCRdb kept only the in-frame ones, dropping some. That table gives V, J and clone size, and the DNA gave D and trimming. This sample yields fewer than 150,000 clones, of which approximately 80% are seen a single time; 20% belongs to the top ten. The CDR3 sequence is 14 residues long. The rearrangement links TRBV21-1 to TRBJ1-5; TRBD1 is the table's D call, not checked against the DNA. TRBV21-1 is termed a pseudogene. Sequencing was carried out using peripheral blood. The sequence was obtained from an elderly man with acute or convalescent COVID-19. CDR3 sequence: CASSIRQLNQPQHF. CDR3 nucleotide sequence: TGTGCCAGCAGCATACGACAGCTCAATCAGCCCCAGCATTTT.